A selection of T cell receptor beta chains follows, all from one sample in a study of cytomegalovirus exposure and HLA in healthy donors. Produced via immunoSEQ multiplex PCR; TCRdb's table is partial and in-frame only. The sample holds around 150,000 clones; around 82% are singletons and the top ten take nearly 7%. Sequenced sample: PBMCs. The receptors come from a man aged 35 to 55 in good health and CMV-seropositive. Both conserved end residues are part of each CDR3.

J,V,length,CDR3
TRBJ2-2,TRBV19,13,CASTTGNTGELFF
TRBJ2-1,TRBV15,18,CATSRDAIGLAGGGEQFF
TRBJ1-2,TRBV7-2,13,CASSVLPEVGYTF
TRBJ1-1,TRBV9,14,CASSPGGGDTEAFF
TRBJ1-2,TRBV28,14,CASSLLAPRDGYTF
TRBJ2-1,TRBV10-2,15,CASSGTVLSYNEQFF
TRBJ2-2,TRBV5-1,16,CASSLDGGMNTGELFF
TRBJ1-4,TRBV5-1,13,CASSETGREKLFF
TRBJ2-3,TRBV4-1,14,CASSQDARTDTQYF
TRBJ1-2,TRBV7-2,15,CASSLGGGQGQGYTF
TRBJ2-5,TRBV5-4,15,CASSPQGARGGTQYF
TRBJ2-5,TRBV28,14,CASSPWDSKETQYF
TRBJ2-7,TRBV18,13,CASSLGPFYEQYF
TRBJ1-5,TRBV2,15,CASGQRTVLNQPQHF
TRBJ1-2,TRBV19,16,CASSARGGDSNYGYTF
TRBJ1-6,TRBV27,15,CASSFEGARNSPLHF
TRBJ2-3,TRBV7-3,15,CASSFTSGGTDTQYF
TRBJ2-3,TRBV7-2,14,CASSVGLASDTQYF
TRBJ2-2,TRBV7-2,17,CASSFMGAGGRWGELFF
TRBJ1-2,TRBV7-9,14,CASSFQDRGYGYTF
TRBJ2-5,TRBV4-2,13,CASSQDPLETQYF
TRBJ1-1,TRBV7-8,13,CASSLEANTEAFF
TRBJ1-6,TRBV6-1,17,CASSEAPASSYNSPLHF
TRBJ2-5,TRBV5-1,14,CASSAGWEFETQYF
TRBJ2-1,TRBV7-9,17,CASSRVGTGGSYNEQFF
TRBJ2-5,TRBV5-1,13,CASSRDKQETQYF
TRBJ2-7,TRBV7-9,16,CASSLTRQAGDYEQYF
TRBJ2-7,TRBV27,14,CASSTLGTSYEQYF
TRBJ1-2,TRBV6-5,14,CASNTGGVGYGYTF
TRBJ2-7,TRBV5-1,14,CASSLGGQGDEQYF
TRBJ2-1,TRBV27,15,CASSFPPGGRNEQFF